Below, one T cell receptor (beta chain) is given with its context. What it binds is unknown. This record belongs to a study of cytomegalovirus exposure and HLA in healthy donors. Study-level background: In an earlier analysis, some 110 million unique TCR beta sequences were found from some 180 million T cells.

Germline loops: CDR1 SEHNR, CDR2 FQNEAQ (reference sequence). The CDR3 sequence is 15 residues long. V was pared by 1 base and J by 4 bases, with 12 bases between. The PCR employed 60 Vbeta primers together with 13 Jbeta primers. Repertoires were generated with immunoSEQ multiplex PCR, while TCRdb's copy carries only in-frame clones and drops some. The data hold 150,000 to 200,000 clones, with about 87% observed a single time. Whole-study results and caveats: When the data were analyzed later, several of the most significant clusters appeared to be linked to common viral pathogens.

The TCR comes from a woman aged 18-30 years in good health and CMV-seronegative. This sequence joins TRBV7-9 and TRBJ2-3; possibly TRBD1 for D (5 bases). The specimen sequenced was PBMCs. Here the CDR3 reads CASSLGLRVADTQYF. The CDR3, as DNA: TGTGCCAGCAGCTTAGGACTCAGGGTTGCAGATACGCAGTATTTT.